This T cell receptor beta chain is from a study of blood T cell repertoires in COVID-19. About the research overall: From T cells, B-cell-depleted T cells, or PBMCs came the material, which was cDNA or gDNA.

The assay was immunoSEQ multiplex PCR, and TCRdb's table has in-frame clones only and misses some. The sample shows approximately 500,000 clones, 85% to 90% of them seen only once. Notes on this clone: Within the sample, other DNA sequences also encode this same CDR3.

The CDR3 totals 13 residues. J was trimmed by 1 base and V by 6 bases; bases with no gene match: 2. Germline V gives CDR1 MNHEY, CDR2 SVGAGI. The source is a woman between 50 and 59 years old with COVID-19, enrolled during active disease. The J gene is TRBJ1-1, the V gene TRBV6-5; 7 nucleotides line up with TRBD1. Sequenced input: peripheral blood. This CDR3 reads CASSRDRNTEAFF. As DNA, the CDR3 is TGTGCCAGCAGCCGGGACAGGAACACTGAAGCTTTCTTT.